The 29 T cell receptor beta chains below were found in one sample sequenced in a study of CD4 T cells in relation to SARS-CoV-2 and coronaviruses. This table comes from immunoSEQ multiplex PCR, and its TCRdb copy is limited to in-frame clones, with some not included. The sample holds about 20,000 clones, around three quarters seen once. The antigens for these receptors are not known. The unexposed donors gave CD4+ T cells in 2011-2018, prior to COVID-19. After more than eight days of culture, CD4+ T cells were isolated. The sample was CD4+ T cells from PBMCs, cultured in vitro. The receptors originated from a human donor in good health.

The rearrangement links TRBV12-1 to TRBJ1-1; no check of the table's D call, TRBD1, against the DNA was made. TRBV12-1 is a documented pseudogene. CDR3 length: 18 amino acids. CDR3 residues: CASSYIDRGIGRNTEAFF. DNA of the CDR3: TGTGCCAGCAGCTACATAGACAGGGGAATTGGGAGAAACACTGAAGCTTTCTTT.

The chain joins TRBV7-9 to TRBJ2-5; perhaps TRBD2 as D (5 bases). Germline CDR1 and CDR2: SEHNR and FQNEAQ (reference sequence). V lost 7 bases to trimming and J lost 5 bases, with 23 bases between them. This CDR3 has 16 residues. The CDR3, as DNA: TGTGCCAGCACCCTCAGCCGTGAGGGTAAATTGGAGACCCAGTACTTC. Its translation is CASTLSREGKLETQYF.

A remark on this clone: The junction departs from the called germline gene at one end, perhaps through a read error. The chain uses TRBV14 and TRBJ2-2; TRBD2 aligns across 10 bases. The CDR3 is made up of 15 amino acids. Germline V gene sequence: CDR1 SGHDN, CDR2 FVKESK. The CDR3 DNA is TGTGCCAGCACCCAAGCAACTAGCGGGGTCGGGGAGCTGTTTTTT. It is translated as CASTQATSGVGELFF.

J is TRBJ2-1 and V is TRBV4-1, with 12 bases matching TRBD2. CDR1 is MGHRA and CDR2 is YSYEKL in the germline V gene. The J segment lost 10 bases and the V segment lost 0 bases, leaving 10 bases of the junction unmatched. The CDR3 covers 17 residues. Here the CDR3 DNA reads TGCGCCAGCAGCCAAGAACCCAGGACTAGCGGGAAACGGGAGCAGTTCTTC. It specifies CASSQEPRTSGKREQFF.

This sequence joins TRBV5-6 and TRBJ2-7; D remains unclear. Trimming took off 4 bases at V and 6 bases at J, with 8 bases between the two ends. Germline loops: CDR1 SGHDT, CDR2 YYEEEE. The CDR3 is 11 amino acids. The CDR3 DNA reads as TGTGCCAGCAGCACCCCCTTCGAGCAGTACTTC. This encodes CASSTPFEQYF.

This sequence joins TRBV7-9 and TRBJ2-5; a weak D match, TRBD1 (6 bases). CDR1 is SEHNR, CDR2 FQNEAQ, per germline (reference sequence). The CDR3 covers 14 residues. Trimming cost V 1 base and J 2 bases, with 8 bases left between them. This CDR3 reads CASSLGTAQETQYF. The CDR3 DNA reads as TGTGCCAGCAGCTTAGGGACAGCTCAAGAGACCCAGTACTTC.

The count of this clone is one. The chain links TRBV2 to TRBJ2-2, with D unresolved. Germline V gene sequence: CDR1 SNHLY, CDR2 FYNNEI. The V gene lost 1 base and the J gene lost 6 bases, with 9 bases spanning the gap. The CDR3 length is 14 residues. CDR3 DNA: TGTGCCAGCAGTGAAGATCTAGTCCCCGGGGAGCTGTTTTTT. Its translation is CASSEDLVPGELFF.

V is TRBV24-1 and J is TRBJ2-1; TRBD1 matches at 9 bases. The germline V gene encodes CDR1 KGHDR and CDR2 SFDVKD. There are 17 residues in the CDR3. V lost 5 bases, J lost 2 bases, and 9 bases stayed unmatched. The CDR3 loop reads CATSAQQGQGTYNEQFF. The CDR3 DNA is TGTGCCACCAGTGCACAGCAGGGACAGGGAACCTACAATGAGCAGTTCTTC.

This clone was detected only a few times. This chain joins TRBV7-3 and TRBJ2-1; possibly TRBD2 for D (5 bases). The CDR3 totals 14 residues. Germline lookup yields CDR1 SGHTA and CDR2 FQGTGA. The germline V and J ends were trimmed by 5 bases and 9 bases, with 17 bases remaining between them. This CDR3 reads CASSLSASSPEQFF. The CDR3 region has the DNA TGTGCCAGCAGCCTAAGCGCCTCTAGCCCTGAGCAGTTCTTC.

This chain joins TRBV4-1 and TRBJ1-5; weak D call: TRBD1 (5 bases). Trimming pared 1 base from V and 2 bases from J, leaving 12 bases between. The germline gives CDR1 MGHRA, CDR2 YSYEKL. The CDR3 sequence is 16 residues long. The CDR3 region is CASSQVEGGGNQPQHF. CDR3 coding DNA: TGCGCCAGCAGCCAAGTGGAGGGAGGGGGCAATCAGCCCCAGCATTTT.

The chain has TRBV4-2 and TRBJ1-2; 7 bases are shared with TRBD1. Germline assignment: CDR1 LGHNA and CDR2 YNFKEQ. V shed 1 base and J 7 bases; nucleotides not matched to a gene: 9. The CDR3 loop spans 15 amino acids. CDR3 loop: CASSQGQGVGGGYTF. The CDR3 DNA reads TGTGCCAGCAGCCAAGGACAGGGTGTCGGTGGTGGCTACACCTTC.

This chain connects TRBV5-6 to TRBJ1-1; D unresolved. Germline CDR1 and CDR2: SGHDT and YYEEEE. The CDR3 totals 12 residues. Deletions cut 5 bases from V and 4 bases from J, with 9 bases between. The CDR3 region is CASSYPRTEAFF. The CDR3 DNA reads TGTGCCAGCAGTTATCCACGCACTGAAGCTTTCTTT.

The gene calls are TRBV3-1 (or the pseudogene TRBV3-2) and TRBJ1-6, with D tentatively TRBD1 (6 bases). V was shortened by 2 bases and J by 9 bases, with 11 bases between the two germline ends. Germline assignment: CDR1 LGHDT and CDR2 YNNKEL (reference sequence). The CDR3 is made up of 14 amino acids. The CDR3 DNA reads TGTGCCAGCAGCCAAATGAGGGGGAGTTCACCCCTCCACTTT. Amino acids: CASSQMRGSSPLHF.

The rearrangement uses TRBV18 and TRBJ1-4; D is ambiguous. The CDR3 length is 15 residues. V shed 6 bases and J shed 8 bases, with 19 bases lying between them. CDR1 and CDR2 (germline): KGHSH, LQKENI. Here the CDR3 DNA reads TGTGCCAGCTCCTCACCGAGGAGCTCGGGCGAAAAACTGTTTTTT. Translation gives CASSSPRSSGEKLFF.

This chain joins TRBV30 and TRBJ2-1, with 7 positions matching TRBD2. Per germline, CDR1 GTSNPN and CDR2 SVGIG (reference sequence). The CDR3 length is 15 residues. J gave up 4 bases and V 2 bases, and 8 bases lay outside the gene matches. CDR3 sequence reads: CAWSFGGSVYNEQFF. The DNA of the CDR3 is TGTGCCTGGAGTTTTGGCGGGAGCGTATACAATGAGCAGTTCTTC.

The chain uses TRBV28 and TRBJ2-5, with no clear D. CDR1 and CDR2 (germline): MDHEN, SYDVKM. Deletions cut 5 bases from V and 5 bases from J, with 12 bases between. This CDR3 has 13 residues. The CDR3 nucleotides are TGTGCCAGCAGTGCTGGGCCCTGGGAGACCCAGTACTTC. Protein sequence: CASSAGPWETQYF.

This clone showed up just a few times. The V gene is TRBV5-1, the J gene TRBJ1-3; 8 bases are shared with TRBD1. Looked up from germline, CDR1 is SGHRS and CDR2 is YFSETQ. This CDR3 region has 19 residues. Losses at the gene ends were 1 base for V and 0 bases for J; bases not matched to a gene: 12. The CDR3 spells CASSLLGQGSAGSGNTIYF. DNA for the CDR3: TGCGCCAGCAGCTTGCTCGGACAGGGAAGTGCTGGCTCTGGAAACACCATATATTTT.

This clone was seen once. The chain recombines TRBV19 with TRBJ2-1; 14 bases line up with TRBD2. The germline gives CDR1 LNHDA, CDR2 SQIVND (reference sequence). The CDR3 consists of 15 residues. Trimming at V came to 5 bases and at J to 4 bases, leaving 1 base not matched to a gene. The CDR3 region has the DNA TGTGCCAGTAGTCGACTAGCGGGAGGGTACAATGAGCAGTTCTTC. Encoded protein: CASSRLAGGYNEQFF. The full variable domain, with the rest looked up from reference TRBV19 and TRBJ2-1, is DGGITQSPKYLFRKEGQNVTLSCEQNLNHDAMYWYRQDPGQGLRLIYYSQIVNDFQKGDIAEGYSVSREKKESFPLTVTSAQKNPTAFYLCASSRLAGGYNEQFFGPGTRLTVL.

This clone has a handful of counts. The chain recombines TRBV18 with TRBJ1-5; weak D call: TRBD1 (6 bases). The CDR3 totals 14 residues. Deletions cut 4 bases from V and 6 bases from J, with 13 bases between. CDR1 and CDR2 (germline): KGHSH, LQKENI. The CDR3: CASSRTGLPQPQHF. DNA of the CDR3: TGTGCCAGCTCACGCACAGGGTTGCCTCAGCCCCAGCATTTT.

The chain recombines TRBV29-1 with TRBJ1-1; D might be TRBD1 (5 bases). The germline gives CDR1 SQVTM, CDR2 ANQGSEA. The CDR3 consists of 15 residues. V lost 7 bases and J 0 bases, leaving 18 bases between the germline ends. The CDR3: CSGLMGLSMNTEAFF. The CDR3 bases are TGCAGCGGACTAATGGGACTCTCCATGAACACTGAAGCTTTCTTT.

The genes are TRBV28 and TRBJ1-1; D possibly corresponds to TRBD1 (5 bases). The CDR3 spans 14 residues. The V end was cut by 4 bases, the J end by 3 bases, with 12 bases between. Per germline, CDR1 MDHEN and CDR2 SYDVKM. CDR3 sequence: CASSSGDRDTEAFF. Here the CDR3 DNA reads TGTGCCAGCAGTTCCGGAGACAGAGACACTGAAGCTTTCTTT.

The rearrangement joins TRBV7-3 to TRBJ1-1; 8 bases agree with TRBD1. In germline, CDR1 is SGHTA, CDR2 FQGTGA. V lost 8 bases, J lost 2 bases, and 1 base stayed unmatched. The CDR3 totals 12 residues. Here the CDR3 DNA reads TGTGCCAGCGGACAGGGAAACACTGAAGCTTTCTTT. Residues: CASGQGNTEAFF.

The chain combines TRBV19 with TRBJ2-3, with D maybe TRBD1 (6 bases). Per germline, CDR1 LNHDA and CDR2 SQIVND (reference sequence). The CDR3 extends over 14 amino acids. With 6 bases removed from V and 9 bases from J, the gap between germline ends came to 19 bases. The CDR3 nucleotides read TGTGCCAGTAGCCCAGGGGCCTTGGGGGAAACGCAGTATTTT. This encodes CASSPGALGETQYF.

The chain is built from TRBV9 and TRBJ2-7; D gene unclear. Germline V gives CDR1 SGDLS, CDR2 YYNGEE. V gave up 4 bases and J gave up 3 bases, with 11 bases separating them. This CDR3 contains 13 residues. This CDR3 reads CASSPRKDYEQYF. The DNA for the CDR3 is TGTGCCAGCAGCCCCAGGAAAGACTACGAGCAGTACTTC.

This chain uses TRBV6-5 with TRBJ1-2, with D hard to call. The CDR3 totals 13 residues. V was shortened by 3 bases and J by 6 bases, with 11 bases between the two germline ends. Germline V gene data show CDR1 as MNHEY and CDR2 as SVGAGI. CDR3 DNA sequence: TGTGCCAGCAGTTATTTAGGGTCGAATGGCTACACCTTC. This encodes CASSYLGSNGYTF.

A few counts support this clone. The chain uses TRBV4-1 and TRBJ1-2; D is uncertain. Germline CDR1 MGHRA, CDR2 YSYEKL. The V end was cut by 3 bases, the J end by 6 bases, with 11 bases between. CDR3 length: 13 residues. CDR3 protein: CASSQSHGDGYTF. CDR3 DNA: TGCGCCAGCAGCCAGTCTCATGGGGATGGCTACACCTTC.

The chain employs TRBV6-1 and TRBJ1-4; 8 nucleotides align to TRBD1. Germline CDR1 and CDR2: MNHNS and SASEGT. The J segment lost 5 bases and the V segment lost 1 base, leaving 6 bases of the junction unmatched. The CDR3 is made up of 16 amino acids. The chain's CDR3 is CASSEGQGKGNEKLFF. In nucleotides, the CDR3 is TGTGCCAGCAGTGAAGGACAGGGGAAAGGGAATGAAAAACTGTTTTTT.

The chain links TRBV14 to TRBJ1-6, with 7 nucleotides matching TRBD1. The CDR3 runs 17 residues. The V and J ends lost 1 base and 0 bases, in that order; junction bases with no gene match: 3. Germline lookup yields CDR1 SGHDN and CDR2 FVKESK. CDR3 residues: CASSQAQGSSYNSPLHF. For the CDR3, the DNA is TGTGCCAGCAGCCAAGCACAGGGGAGCTCCTATAATTCACCCCTCCACTTT.

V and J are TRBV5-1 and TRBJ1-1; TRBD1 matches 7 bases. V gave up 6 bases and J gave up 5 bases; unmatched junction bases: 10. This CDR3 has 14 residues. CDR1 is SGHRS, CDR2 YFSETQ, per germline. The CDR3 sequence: CASTVGGGKTEAFF. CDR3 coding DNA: TGCGCCAGCACGGTCGGAGGGGGCAAAACTGAAGCTTTCTTT.